Below are 19 T cell receptor beta chains sequenced from a single sample in a study of T cells in Graves' hyperthyroidism and ophthalmopathy (dated by TCRdb to the late 2010s). Libraries were constructed by multiplex PCR. The instrument given in TCRdb is Illumina HiSeq 2000. TCR beta CDR3 regions were amplified from RNA transcripts. The TCR CDR3 was subjected to a first round of RT-PCR using the HTBI primer set and the Qiagen OneStep RT-PCR kit. TCRdb handled the public reads itself, with Q25 trimming in fastp and clone calling in MiXCR, and kept productive beta chains. Each record represents a unique CDR3 protein, reported with the most common genes and DNA among its rows. Within this sample are about 250,000 distinct CDR3 sequences, with about 20% of them counted one time only. Around 64% of the sample is held by the ten biggest clonotypes. Sequences were obtained from blood. All receptors come from a man aged 25-45 years with Graves' ophthalmopathy.

This clonotype was observed at least ten times. The chain uses TRBV3-1 and TRBJ2-5, with 7 bases identical to TRBD1. This CDR3 has 15 residues. V lost 4 bases, J lost 0 bases, and 5 bases stayed unmatched. Germline CDR1 and CDR2: LGHDT and YNNKEL (reference sequence). Here the CDR3 DNA reads TGTGCCAGCAGCCCTATGACAGGGAACCAAGAGACCCAGTACTTC. Translating it yields CASSPMTGNQETQYF.

This clonotype was observed once. This may be a read error: a much more frequent sequence differs by one nucleotide. The V gene is TRBV6-5, the J gene TRBJ2-1, with D perhaps TRBD1 or TRBD2 (5 bases each). This CDR3 region has 17 residues. Germline CDR1 is MNHEY and CDR2 is SVGAGI. Trimming removed 0 bases from V and 7 bases from J, with 19 bases in between. In DNA, the CDR3 is TGTGCCAGCAGTTACTCGATGGGGGTTTATACGGCTAATGAGCAGTTCTTC. This codes for CASSYSMGVYTANEQFF.

This chain connects TRBV20-1 to TRBJ2-1; D is unresolved. The CDR3 has 14 amino acids. Germline CDR1 and CDR2: DFQATT and SNEGSKA (reference sequence). Trimming shortened V by 6 bases and J by 4 bases, and 16 bases separated the two germline ends. The CDR3 here is CSAIGIEVYNEQFF. The CDR3 region has the DNA TGCAGTGCCATTGGGATTGAAGTTTACAATGAGCAGTTCTTC.

Regarding this clonotype: It may be a read error: a sequence one base away is much more abundant. The chain recombines TRBV20-1 with TRBJ2-7; TRBD2 aligns across 10 bases. CDR3 length: 13 amino acids. Trimming took 2 bases from V and 7 from J; bases not matched to a gene: 5. Germline V gives CDR1 DFQATT, CDR2 SNEGSKA (reference sequence). The CDR3 is CSARLAGVGEQYF. For the CDR3, the DNA is TGCAGTGCTAGACTAGCGGGAGTTGGTGAGCAGTACTTC.

This clonotype has a handful of counts. J is TRBJ2-2 and V is TRBV28; 9 nucleotides line up with TRBD2. The junction had 6 bases not matched to a gene; V was cut back by 5 bases and J by 5 bases. Germline CDR1 and CDR2: MDHEN and SYDVKM. The CDR3 length is 15 residues. CDR3 in amino acids: CASSTRGLATGELFF. The DNA of the CDR3 is TGTGCCAGCAGTACCCGGGGACTAGCAACCGGGGAGCTGTTTTTT.

The chain carries TRBV6-2 or TRBV6-3 and TRBJ1-5, with no clear D. The CDR3 has 16 residues. Trimming took 4 bases from V and 6 from J, leaving 19 bases between them. Germline assignment: CDR1 MNHEY and CDR2 SVGEGT. CDR3 loop: CASSSRPGIESQPQHF. Written as DNA, the CDR3 is TGTGCCAGCAGTTCTCGACCGGGAATAGAATCTCAGCCCCAGCATTTT.

This clonotype was observed at least ten times. J is TRBJ1-2 and V is TRBV11-2; a possible D gene is TRBD1 (6 bases). V gave up 5 bases and J gave up 4 bases, with 17 bases separating them. CDR3 length: 15 residues. Germline CDR1 reads SGHAT; CDR2 reads FQNNGV. CDR3 in DNA: TGTGCCAGCAGCCCCGAGGGGGGGGGGTTCTATGGCTACACCTTC. As protein: CASSPEGGGFYGYTF.

There are many counts of this clonotype. The chain recombines TRBV20-1 with TRBJ2-7; D not resolved. CDR1 DFQATT and CDR2 SNEGSKA come from the germline V gene (reference sequence). Trimming took 7 bases from V and 0 from J, leaving 10 bases between them. The CDR3 totals 12 residues. CDR3 sequence reads: CSVAGASYEQYF. The CDR3 coding sequence is TGCAGTGTTGCCGGAGCCTCCTACGAGCAGTACTTC.

The table lists this clonotype with a few counts. The rearrangement joins TRBV5-1 to TRBJ2-7, with D maybe TRBD2 (5 bases). The CDR3 sequence is 14 residues long. Trimming left V 2 bases short and J 3 bases short, with 12 bases between. The germline CDR1 and CDR2 sequences are SGHRS and YFSETQ. The CDR3 here is CASSFSIGNYEQYF. DNA for the CDR3: TGCGCCAGCAGCTTTTCAATCGGGAACTACGAGCAGTACTTC.

The chain is built from TRBV27 and TRBJ1-5; D possibly corresponds to TRBD1 (5 bases). Trimming left V 6 bases short and J 5 bases short, with 20 bases between. The germline V gene encodes CDR1 MNHEY and CDR2 SMNVEV (reference sequence). The CDR3 loop spans 16 amino acids. CDR3 protein: CASSPQSHGADQPQHF. The CDR3 DNA is TGTGCCAGCAGCCCCCAATCTCACGGGGCCGATCAGCCCCAGCATTTT.

This clonotype was seen a few times. This rearrangement joins TRBV28 to TRBJ1-3; D may be TRBD1 (5 bases). This CDR3 has 15 residues. The V gene's germline CDR1 is MDHEN and CDR2 SYDVKM. Trimming shortened V by 10 bases and J by 0 bases, and 16 bases separated the two germline ends. The CDR3 region is CATNKQVLSGNTIYF. Written as DNA, the CDR3 is TGTGCCACCAACAAACAGGTTCTCTCTGGAAACACCATATATTTT.

This chain connects TRBV30 to TRBJ2-1; no reliable D call. The CDR3 has 19 residues. Germline V lookup: CDR1 GTSNPN, CDR2 SVGIG (reference sequence). Trimming left V 0 bases short and J 1 base short, with 22 bases between. The CDR3 DNA reads as TGTGCCTGGAGTGTATGGATCGGGCCGGGTTCAGGTTCCTACAATGAGCAGTTCTTC. Translating it yields CAWSVWIGPGSGSYNEQFF.

This chain connects TRBV10-3 to TRBJ1-2; a possible D gene is TRBD1 (5 bases). The CDR3 is 12 amino acids. Germline V CDR1 and CDR2: ENHRY, SYGVKD. The V gene lost 11 bases and the J gene lost 8 bases, with 18 bases spanning the gap. CDR3 in DNA: TGTGCCGTCTCCCCCGGGGCGCAGGGCTACACCTTC. This gives the protein CAVSPGAQGYTF.

V gene TRBV19 combines with J gene TRBJ2-7, with unresolved D. Trimming took 0 bases from V and 6 from J, leaving 12 bases between them. Germline assignment: CDR1 LNHDA and CDR2 SQIVND (reference sequence). The CDR3 runs 14 residues. In DNA form, the CDR3 reads TGTGCCAGTAGTATAGATGTCGGCCCGCTCGAGCAGTACTTC. It codes for CASSIDVGPLEQYF.

V usage is TRBV9 and J usage is TRBJ2-1; the D is unclear. Germline V gene sequence: CDR1 SGDLS, CDR2 YYNGEE. V dropped 0 bases and J dropped 2 bases, with 9 bases sitting between them. The CDR3 covers 15 residues. The CDR3, as DNA: TGTGCCAGCAGCGTAGTAGGGCGTCCCTACAATGAGCAGTTCTTC. Protein product: CASSVVGRPYNEQFF.

The chain uses TRBV4-2 and TRBJ1-5, with D tentatively TRBD1 (5 bases). V was pared by 4 bases and J by 7 bases, with 17 bases between. The CDR3 runs 15 residues. Germline V lookup: CDR1 LGHNA, CDR2 YNFKEQ. The CDR3 DNA follows: TGTGCCAGCAGCCCCCTGTTGGGGCCGGGACAGCCCCAGCATTTT. Translated, it gives CASSPLLGPGQPQHF.

This clonotype was detected only once. The rearrangement links TRBV28 to TRBJ1-3; D perhaps matches TRBD1 (5 bases). V shed 1 base and J shed 2 bases, with 9 bases lying between them. Germline V gene sequence: CDR1 MDHEN, CDR2 SYDVKM. This CDR3 has 15 residues. The CDR3 DNA reads TGTGCCAGCAGTTTATCCCGCAGGGCTGGAAACACCATATATTTT. It codes for CASSLSRRAGNTIYF.

The V call is TRBV6-1, the J call TRBJ1-5; D ambiguous. The germline gives CDR1 MNHNS, CDR2 SASEGT. This CDR3 has 13 residues. Trimming stripped 2 bases from V and 1 base from J, with 3 bases between. For the CDR3, the DNA is TGTGCCAGCAGTGAATACAGCAATCAGCCCCAGCATTTT. Translated: CASSEYSNQPQHF.

The chain employs TRBV11-3 and TRBJ2-5, with a tentative D call TRBD1 (6 bases). Between the trimmed V and J ends, which lost 4 bases and 5 bases, there was a span of 14 bases. CDR1 is SGHNT and CDR2 is YENEEA in the germline V gene. The CDR3 has 14 amino acids. The CDR3 region has the DNA TGTGCCAGCAGCTCCGGGACAACCCCCGAGACCCAGTACTTC. Translation gives CASSSGTTPETQYF.